This is a list of T cell receptor beta chains from one sample in a study of blood T cells in healthy people across ages. TCRdb re-analysed the 5' RACE reads in MiXCR, keeping a single row per CDR3 protein. This table has about 1.8 million distinct CDR3 sequences, 49% appearing once. Sequences were obtained from blood. These receptors came from a woman aged 40 to 55 in good health. Both conserved end residues are part of each CDR3. The order of the fields is V gene, clone size, D gene, J gene, CDR3 protein, CDR3 DNA. The D gene is left open where the match is weak. Where a row states a size, it is once, few, many or the class of an expanded clone; other rows omit it.

V gene: TRBV7-2; clone size: -; D gene: -; J gene: TRBJ2-1; CDR3 protein: CASSLVVEVHEQFF; CDR3 DNA: TGTGCCAGCAGCTTAGTCGTCGAGGTACATGAGCAGTTCTTC
V gene: TRBV5-1; clone size: -; D gene: -; J gene: TRBJ2-1; CDR3 protein: CASSLGLVWEQFF; CDR3 DNA: TGCGCCAGCAGCTTGGGGTTAGTGTGGGAGCAGTTCTTC
V gene: TRBV9; clone size: -; D gene: -; J gene: TRBJ1-2; CDR3 protein: CASSVGGGMFQGYTF; CDR3 DNA: TGTGCCAGCAGCGTAGGGGGGGGTATGTTTCAAGGCTACACCTTC
V gene: TRBV5-6; clone size: -; D gene: TRBD1; J gene: TRBJ2-1; CDR3 protein: CASSPGTGVNNEQFF; CDR3 DNA: TGTGCCAGCAGCCCAGGGACAGGGGTAAACAATGAGCAGTTCTTC
V gene: TRBV29-1; clone size: few; D gene: -; J gene: TRBJ2-7; CDR3 protein: CSVERAGFEQYF; CDR3 DNA: TGCAGCGTTGAAAGGGCAGGGTTCGAGCAGTACTTC
V gene: TRBV24-1; clone size: -; D gene: -; J gene: TRBJ2-3; CDR3 protein: CATSDLRGTDTQYF; CDR3 DNA: TGTGCCACCAGTGATTTACGGGGCACAGATACGCAGTATTTT
V gene: TRBV28; clone size: -; D gene: -; J gene: TRBJ2-5; CDR3 protein: CASSLGGASLTTQYF; CDR3 DNA: TGTGCCAGCAGTTTGGGAGGTGCGTCGCTGACGACCCAGTACTTC
V gene: TRBV25-1; clone size: -; D gene: TRBD1; J gene: TRBJ1-6; CDR3 protein: CASSVDRGVNSPLHF; CDR3 DNA: TGTGCCAGCAGTGTTGACAGGGGGGTGAATTCACCCCTCCACTTT
V gene: TRBV5-1; clone size: -; D gene: TRBD1; J gene: TRBJ2-1; CDR3 protein: CASSSGTGLFHEQFF; CDR3 DNA: TGCGCCAGCAGCAGCGGGACAGGGTTGTTCCATGAGCAGTTCTTC
V gene: TRBV20-1; clone size: -; D gene: TRBD1; J gene: TRBJ2-7; CDR3 protein: CSASQGQSYEQYF; CDR3 DNA: TGCAGTGCCTCACAGGGACAGTCCTACGAGCAGTACTTC
V gene: TRBV20-1; clone size: few; D gene: -; J gene: TRBJ2-6; CDR3 protein: CSARGRLRSGANVLTF; CDR3 DNA: TGCAGTGCTAGAGGCAGACTTAGATCTGGGGCCAACGTCCTGACTTTC
V gene: TRBV28; clone size: -; D gene: -; J gene: TRBJ2-7; CDR3 protein: CASRMGQGFYEQYF; CDR3 DNA: TGTGCCAGCAGGATGGGGCAGGGGTTCTACGAGCAGTACTTC
V gene: TRBV28; clone size: -; D gene: -; J gene: TRBJ2-1; CDR3 protein: CASSELTERSYNEQFF; CDR3 DNA: TGTGCCAGCAGTGAACTCACAGAACGCTCCTACAATGAGCAGTTCTTC
V gene: TRBV20-1; clone size: few; D gene: -; J gene: TRBJ2-7; CDR3 protein: CSGEGGAYEQYF; CDR3 DNA: TGCAGCGGCGAAGGGGGAGCCTACGAGCAGTACTTC
V gene: TRBV5-6; clone size: once; D gene: -; J gene: TRBJ1-2; CDR3 protein: CASSFAGRSYGYTF; CDR3 DNA: TGTGCCAGCAGCTTTGCAGGGAGATCCTATGGCTACACCTTC
V gene: TRBV20-1; clone size: -; D gene: TRBD2; J gene: TRBJ2-1; CDR3 protein: CSARDEVGRGGSYEQFF; CDR3 DNA: TGCAGTGCTAGAGATGAGGTTGGGCGGGGGGGCAGCTATGAGCAGTTCTTC
V gene: TRBV7-9; clone size: -; D gene: -; J gene: TRBJ2-5; CDR3 protein: CASSFRRGAAEETQYF; CDR3 DNA: TGTGCCAGCAGCTTTAGAAGAGGAGCGGCCGAAGAGACCCAGTACTTC
V gene: TRBV7-2; clone size: -; D gene: -; J gene: TRBJ2-1; CDR3 protein: CASSSSRAFDEQFF; CDR3 DNA: TGTGCCAGCAGCAGTTCCAGGGCCTTCGATGAGCAGTTCTTC
V gene: TRBV29-1; clone size: few; D gene: -; J gene: TRBJ2-1; CDR3 protein: CSVDDRGNEQFF; CDR3 DNA: TGCAGCGTTGATGATAGGGGCAATGAGCAGTTCTTC
V gene: TRBV18; clone size: -; D gene: -; J gene: TRBJ2-1; CDR3 protein: CASSATSNYNEQFF; CDR3 DNA: TGTGCCAGCTCTGCCACTAGCAATTACAATGAGCAGTTCTTC
V gene: TRBV7-2; clone size: -; D gene: -; J gene: TRBJ2-5; CDR3 protein: CASSRGEVRETQYF; CDR3 DNA: TGTGCCAGCAGCCGCGGAGAGGTTAGAGAGACCCAGTACTTC
V gene: TRBV20-1; clone size: -; D gene: -; J gene: TRBJ2-5; CDR3 protein: CSAQDLPQETQYF; CDR3 DNA: TGCAGTGCTCAAGACTTGCCCCAAGAGACCCAGTACTTC
V gene: TRBV28; clone size: -; D gene: TRBD2; J gene: TRBJ2-3; CDR3 protein: CASSLSSRGKKDTQYF; CDR3 DNA: TGTGCCAGCAGTTTGAGCTCGCGGGGGAAAAAAGATACGCAGTATTTT
V gene: TRBV25-1; clone size: few; D gene: -; J gene: TRBJ2-3; CDR3 protein: CASSESGLTDTQYF; CDR3 DNA: TGTGCCAGCAGTGAATCAGGGCTCACAGATACGCAGTATTTT
V gene: TRBV20-1; clone size: -; D gene: -; J gene: TRBJ2-3; CDR3 protein: CSARAELTDTQYF; CDR3 DNA: TGCAGTGCTAGGGCGGAACTCACAGATACGCAGTATTTT
V gene: TRBV27; clone size: -; D gene: TRBD1; J gene: TRBJ2-1; CDR3 protein: CASSSPGQGRSGEQFF; CDR3 DNA: TGTGCCAGCAGTTCCCCGGGACAGGGGCGGTCTGGTGAGCAGTTCTTC
V gene: TRBV28; clone size: -; D gene: TRBD1; J gene: TRBJ1-2; CDR3 protein: CASSSGATGATKGYTF; CDR3 DNA: TGTGCCAGCAGTTCGGGGGCAACAGGGGCCACTAAGGGCTACACCTTC
V gene: TRBV19; clone size: -; D gene: TRBD1; J gene: TRBJ2-3; CDR3 protein: CASNTGDTSTDTQYF; CDR3 DNA: TGTGCCAGTAATACAGGGGACACTAGCACAGATACGCAGTATTTT
V gene: TRBV9; clone size: few; D gene: -; J gene: TRBJ2-7; CDR3 protein: CASSVGPGASYEQYF; CDR3 DNA: TGTGCCAGCAGCGTAGGTCCGGGGGCCTCCTACGAGCAGTACTTC
V gene: TRBV20-1; clone size: few; D gene: -; J gene: TRBJ2-3; CDR3 protein: CSARGEGDTQYF; CDR3 DNA: TGCAGTGCTAGAGGAGAGGGAGATACGCAGTATTTT
V gene: TRBV5-1; clone size: -; D gene: -; J gene: TRBJ2-7; CDR3 protein: CASSLVIGENPYEQYF; CDR3 DNA: TGCGCCAGCAGCTTGGTTATCGGGGAGAACCCCTACGAGCAGTACTTC
V gene: TRBV5-1; clone size: many; D gene: TRBD1; J gene: TRBJ2-1; CDR3 protein: CASSLGTGRNEQFF; CDR3 DNA: TGCGCCAGCAGCTTGGGGACAGGGCGGAATGAGCAGTTCTTC
V gene: TRBV5-6; clone size: few; D gene: TRBD2; J gene: TRBJ2-3; CDR3 protein: CASNGIAGRTSTDTQYF; CDR3 DNA: TGTGCCAGTAATGGAATAGCGGGGAGAACTAGCACAGATACGCAGTATTTT
V gene: TRBV20-1; clone size: -; D gene: TRBD1; J gene: TRBJ2-1; CDR3 protein: CSARAEGRQGIFNEQFF; CDR3 DNA: TGCAGTGCTAGAGCGGAGGGGAGACAGGGGATTTTCAATGAGCAGTTCTTC
V gene: TRBV6-5; clone size: -; D gene: TRBD2; J gene: TRBJ2-3; CDR3 protein: CASSPVAGFTQYF; CDR3 DNA: TGTGCCAGCAGTCCCGTAGCGGGGTTTACGCAGTATTTT
V gene: TRBV7-2; clone size: few; D gene: TRBD1; J gene: TRBJ2-7; CDR3 protein: CASTFPGRGFYEQYF; CDR3 DNA: TGTGCCAGCACATTCCCGGGCAGGGGGTTCTACGAGCAGTACTTC
V gene: TRBV29-1; clone size: -; D gene: TRBD1; J gene: TRBJ2-3; CDR3 protein: CSVERTGETDTQYF; CDR3 DNA: TGCAGCGTTGAACGGACAGGGGAAACAGATACGCAGTATTTT
V gene: TRBV3-1; clone size: -; D gene: TRBD1; J gene: TRBJ2-7; CDR3 protein: CASSQSTGASYEQYF; CDR3 DNA: TGTGCCAGCAGCCAATCGACAGGGGCCTCCTACGAGCAGTACTTC
V gene: TRBV4-2; clone size: once; D gene: TRBD2; J gene: TRBJ2-1; CDR3 protein: CASSQRLSGGLDEQFF; CDR3 DNA: TGTGCCAGCAGCCAACGGCTGTCGGGGGGGCTCGATGAGCAGTTCTTC
V gene: TRBV11-1; clone size: -; D gene: TRBD1; J gene: TRBJ2-3; CDR3 protein: CASRSPPGQGRDTQYF; CDR3 DNA: TGTGCCAGCCGCTCGCCGCCGGGACAGGGGCGAGATACGCAGTATTTT
V gene: TRBV7-9; clone size: few; D gene: -; J gene: TRBJ2-1; CDR3 protein: CASSLRGSTYNEQFF; CDR3 DNA: TGTGCCAGCAGCTTAAGGGGGTCTACCTACAATGAGCAGTTCTTC
V gene: TRBV28; clone size: -; D gene: TRBD2; J gene: TRBJ2-1; CDR3 protein: CATRSGGVVPEQFF; CDR3 DNA: TGTGCCACCCGAAGCGGGGGGGTCGTCCCCGAGCAGTTCTTC
V gene: TRBV5-4; clone size: -; D gene: TRBD2; J gene: TRBJ2-5; CDR3 protein: CASSGRTSQETQYF; CDR3 DNA: TGTGCCAGCAGCGGAAGGACTAGCCAAGAGACCCAGTACTTC
V gene: TRBV18; clone size: -; D gene: TRBD1; J gene: TRBJ1-1; CDR3 protein: CASSPDRLGLAEAFF; CDR3 DNA: TGTGCCAGCTCACCGGACAGGCTCGGACTTGCTGAAGCTTTCTTT
V gene: TRBV6-6; clone size: few; D gene: TRBD1; J gene: TRBJ2-7; CDR3 protein: CASSYPDRAKGEQYF; CDR3 DNA: TGTGCCAGCAGTTACCCGGACAGGGCAAAGGGCGAGCAGTACTTC
V gene: TRBV27; clone size: -; D gene: -; J gene: TRBJ1-2; CDR3 protein: CASKGGQAPYGYTF; CDR3 DNA: TGTGCCAGCAAAGGAGGCCAGGCCCCCTATGGCTACACCTTC